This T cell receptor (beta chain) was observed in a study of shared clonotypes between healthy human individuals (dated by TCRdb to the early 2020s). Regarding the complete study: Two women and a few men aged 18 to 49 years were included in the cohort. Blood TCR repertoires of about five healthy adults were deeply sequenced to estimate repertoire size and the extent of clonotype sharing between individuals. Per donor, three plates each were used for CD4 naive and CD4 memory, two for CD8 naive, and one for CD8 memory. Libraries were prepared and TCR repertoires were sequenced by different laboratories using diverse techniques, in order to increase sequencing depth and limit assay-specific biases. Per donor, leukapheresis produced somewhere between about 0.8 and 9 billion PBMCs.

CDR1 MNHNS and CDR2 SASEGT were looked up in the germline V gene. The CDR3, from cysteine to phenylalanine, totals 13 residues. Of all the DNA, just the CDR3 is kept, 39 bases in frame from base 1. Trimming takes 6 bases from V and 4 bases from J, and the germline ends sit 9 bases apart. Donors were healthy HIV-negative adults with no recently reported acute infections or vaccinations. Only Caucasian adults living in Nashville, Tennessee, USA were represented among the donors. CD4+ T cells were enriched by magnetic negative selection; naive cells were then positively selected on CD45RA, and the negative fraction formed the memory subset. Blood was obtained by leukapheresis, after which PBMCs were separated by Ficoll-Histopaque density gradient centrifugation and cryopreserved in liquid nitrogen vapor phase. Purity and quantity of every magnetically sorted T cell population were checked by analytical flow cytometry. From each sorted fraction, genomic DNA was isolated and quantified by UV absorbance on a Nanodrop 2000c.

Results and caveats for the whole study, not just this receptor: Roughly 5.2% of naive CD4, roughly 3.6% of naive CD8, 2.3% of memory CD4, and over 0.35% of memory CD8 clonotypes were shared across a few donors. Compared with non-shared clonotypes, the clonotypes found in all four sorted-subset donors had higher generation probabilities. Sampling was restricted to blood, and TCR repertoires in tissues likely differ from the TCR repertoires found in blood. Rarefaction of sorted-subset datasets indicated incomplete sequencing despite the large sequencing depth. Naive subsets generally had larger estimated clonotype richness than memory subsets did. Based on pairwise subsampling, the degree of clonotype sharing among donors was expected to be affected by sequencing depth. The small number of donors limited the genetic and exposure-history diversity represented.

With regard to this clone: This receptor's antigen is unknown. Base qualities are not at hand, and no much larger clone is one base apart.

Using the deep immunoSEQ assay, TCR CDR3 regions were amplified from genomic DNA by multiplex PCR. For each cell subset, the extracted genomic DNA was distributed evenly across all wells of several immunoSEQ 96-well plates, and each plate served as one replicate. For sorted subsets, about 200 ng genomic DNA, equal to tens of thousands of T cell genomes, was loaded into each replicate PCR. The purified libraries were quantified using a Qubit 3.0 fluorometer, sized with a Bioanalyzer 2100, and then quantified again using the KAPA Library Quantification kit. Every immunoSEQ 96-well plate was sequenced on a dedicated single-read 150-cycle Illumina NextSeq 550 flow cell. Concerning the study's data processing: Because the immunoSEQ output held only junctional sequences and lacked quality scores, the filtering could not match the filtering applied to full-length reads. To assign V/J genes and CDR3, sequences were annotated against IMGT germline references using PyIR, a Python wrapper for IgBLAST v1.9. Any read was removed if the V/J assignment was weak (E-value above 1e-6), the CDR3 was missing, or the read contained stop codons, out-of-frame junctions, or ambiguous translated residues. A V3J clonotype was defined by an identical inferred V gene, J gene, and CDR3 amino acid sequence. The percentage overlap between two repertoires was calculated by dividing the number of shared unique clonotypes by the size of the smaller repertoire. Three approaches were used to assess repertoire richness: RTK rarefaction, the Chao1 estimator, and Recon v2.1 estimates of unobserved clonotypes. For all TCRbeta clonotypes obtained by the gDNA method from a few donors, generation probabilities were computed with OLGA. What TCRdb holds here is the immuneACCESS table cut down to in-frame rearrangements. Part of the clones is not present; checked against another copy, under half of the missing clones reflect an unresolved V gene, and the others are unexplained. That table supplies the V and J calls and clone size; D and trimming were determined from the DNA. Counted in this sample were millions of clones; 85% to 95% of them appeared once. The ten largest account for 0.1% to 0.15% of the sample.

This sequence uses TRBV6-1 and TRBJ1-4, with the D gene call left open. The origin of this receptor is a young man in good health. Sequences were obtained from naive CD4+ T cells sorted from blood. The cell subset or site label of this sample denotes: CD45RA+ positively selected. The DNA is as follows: TGTGCCAGCAGGGCCGCCATTAATGAAAAACTGTTTTTT. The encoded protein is CASRAAINEKLFF.